The present TCR beta chain was sequenced within a study of CD8+ T cells in alopecia areata. Overall study context: Tofacitinib administration to treated patients was oral, at 5 to 10 mg twice daily. Study-level points and caveats: Affected scalp, especially in alopecia totalis/universalis, had a higher clonality than normal scalp did. Mice showed TCR sharing more clearly than patients did, possibly owing to HLA.

Regarding this clone: Its target is unknown.

Peripheral blood and lesional scalp punch biopsies were taken from alopecia areata patients. Per germline, CDR1 LNHDA and CDR2 SQIVND (reference sequence). The CDR3 extends over 17 amino acids. V gave up 4 bases and J gave up 1 base; unmatched junction bases: 10. Isolated RNA was reverse transcribed into cDNA used as the sequencing template. Clones were read by immunoSEQ multiplex PCR, and TCRdb kept only the in-frame ones, dropping some. The table has 130,000 to 150,000 clones, about 51% seen once; the top ten hold around 1%. Sequenced material: CD4+ T cells sorted from blood, taken at week 0. This receptor was taken from a human donor with alopecia areata. The genes are TRBV19 and TRBJ1-5; 7 bases match TRBD1. CDR3 residues: CASSRRGQATSNQPQHF. The DNA of the CDR3 is TGTGCCAGTAGTAGACGAGGACAGGCGACGAGCAATCAGCCCCAGCATTTT.